This TCR beta chain was sequenced during a study of T cells in Graves' hyperthyroidism and ophthalmopathy. Uncontrolled infection, other autoimmune disease, pregnancy or lactation barred patients from enrollment. Germline V gene sequence: CDR1 LGHDT, CDR2 YNNKEL (reference sequence). Trimming took 0 bases from V and 0 from J, leaving 10 bases between them. The length of the CDR3 is 16 residues. This clonotype was detected ten times or more. Amplification yielded TCR beta CDR3 regions, with RNA transcripts as the source. The HTBI primer set was used in a first-round RT-PCR of the TCR CDR3. TCRdb processed the multiplex PCR reads anew with MiXCR; each CDR3 protein has one entry. The sample lists under 350,000 distinct CDR3 sequences, around 20% occurring once.

The genes are TRBV3-1 and TRBJ2-3; D is perhaps TRBD1 or TRBD2 (5 bases each). This TCR derives from a woman aged 45-65 years with Graves' hyperthyroidism. Sequences were obtained from blood. The chain's CDR3 is CASSQDLGGSTDTQYF. In nucleotides, the CDR3 is TGTGCCAGCAGCCAAGATCTTGGGGGTAGCACAGATACGCAGTATTTT.